These T cell receptor beta chains were read from a single sample in a study of long-term antiretroviral therapy in people with HIV. TCRdb's table, derived via immunoSEQ multiplex PCR, lists solely in-frame clones and lacks some. The sample has 20,000 to 25,000 clones; roughly 84% are singletons. The sequencing used unsorted PBMCs, collected 2.3 to 2.5 years after starting antiretroviral therapy. The source is a man in his forties with HIV. CDR3s include the opening cysteine and the closing phenylalanine or tryptophan. Fields, in order: D gene, V gene, J gene, clone size, CDR3 protein, CDR3 DNA. The D gene is left open where the match is weak. Expanded clones are given a class, and other clones once, few, many or no size at all.

>TRBD2|TRBV7-2|TRBJ2-6|NA
CASSRGGPGANVLTF
TGTGCCAGCAGCCGGGGGGGCCCTGGGGCCAACGTCCTGACTTTC
>TRBD2|TRBV7-9|TRBJ2-1|few
CASSQSGRPLYNEQFF
TGTGCCAGCAGCCAAAGCGGGAGGCCTCTGTACAATGAGCAGTTCTTC
>TRBD2|TRBV27|TRBJ2-7|NA
CASRISGIPDEQYF
TGTGCCAGCCGCATTAGCGGGATACCGGACGAGCAGTACTTC
>NA|TRBV7-9|TRBJ1-2|NA
CASSFTGPLGLGYTF
TGTGCCAGCAGCTTTACAGGTCCCCTCGGGCTGGGCTACACCTTC
>TRBD1|TRBV9|TRBJ1-3|NA
CASSADRERNTIYF
TGTGCCAGCAGCGCAGACAGGGAAAGAAACACCATATATTTT
>NA|TRBV5-5|TRBJ1-4|NA
CASSLGGQVNEKLFF
TGTGCCAGCAGCTTGGGGGGGCAAGTTAATGAAAAACTGTTTTTT
>NA|TRBV6-5|TRBJ2-5|NA
CASSAQLTQETQYF
TGTGCCAGCAGTGCGCAGTTAACCCAAGAGACCCAGTACTTC
>TRBD1|TRBV29-1|TRBJ1-1|once
CSVQTGAEAFF
TGCAGCGTTCAGACAGGGGCGGAAGCTTTCTTT
>TRBD2|TRBV7-2|TRBJ2-7|NA
CASSLGGSGLDEQYF
TGTGCCAGCAGCTTAGGGGGTAGCGGGTTGGACGAGCAGTACTTC
>NA|TRBV7-8|TRBJ1-1|NA
CASSLASSTEAFF
TGTGCCAGCAGCTTAGCGTCCAGTACTGAAGCTTTCTTT
>TRBD2|TRBV5-4|TRBJ2-3|NA
CASSPKGRDTDTQYF
TGTGCCAGCAGCCCTAAAGGGAGGGACACAGATACGCAGTATTTT
>NA|TRBV28|TRBJ1-2|once
CASSAFGNGYTF
TGTGCCAGCAGTGCTTTTGGGAATGGCTACACCTTC
>TRBD1|TRBV11-2|TRBJ1-1|NA
CASSFGQGNTEAFF
TGTGCCAGCAGCTTCGGACAGGGGAACACTGAAGCTTTCTTT
>NA|TRBV28|TRBJ1-4|NA
CASRRATNEKLFF
TGTGCCAGCAGGAGGGCAACTAATGAAAAACTGTTTTTT
>TRBD1|TRBV29-1|TRBJ1-2|NA
CSVEPTGFYGYTF
TGCAGCGTTGAACCGACAGGGTTCTATGGCTACACCTTC
>TRBD2|TRBV7-3|TRBJ2-5|once
CASSRGGGETQYF
TGTGCCAGCAGCCGGGGGGGTGGAGAGACCCAGTACTTC
>NA|TRBV27|TRBJ2-2|NA
CASSRRGASTGELFF
TGTGCCAGCAGTCGGCGAGGGGCCTCCACCGGGGAGCTGTTTTTT
>NA|TRBV2|TRBJ2-7|NA
CASSEVYEQYF
TGTGCCAGCAGTGAAGTGTACGAGCAGTACTTC
>TRBD1|TRBV15|TRBJ2-2|NA
CATSRDRGKNTGELFF
TGTGCCACCAGCAGGGACAGGGGGAAGAACACCGGGGAGCTGTTTTTT
>TRBD1|TRBV2|TRBJ1-2|few
CASSEPGTGVGYTF
TGTGCCAGCAGTGAGCCCGGGACAGGGGTTGGCTACACCTTC
>TRBD2|TRBV18|TRBJ2-2|NA
CASSPPSGGNTGELFF
TGTGCCAGCTCACCACCTAGCGGGGGGAACACCGGGGAGCTGTTTTTT
>NA|TRBV15|TRBJ2-3|NA
CATSRETGGTDTQYF
TGTGCCACCAGCAGGGAGACAGGAGGCACAGATACGCAGTATTTT
>TRBD1|TRBV19|TRBJ1-1|few
CASNPQGVYTEAFF
TGTGCCAGTAACCCACAGGGGGTATACACTGAAGCTTTCTTT
>TRBD2|TRBV5-6|TRBJ2-2|NA
CASSLRTSGDVTGELFF
TGTGCCAGCAGCCTAAGGACTAGCGGGGATGTCACCGGGGAGCTGTTTTTT
>TRBD1|TRBV7-8|TRBJ2-7|NA
CASSARGTREQYF
TGTGCCAGCAGTGCCAGGGGGACCCGGGAGCAGTACTTC
>TRBD1|TRBV7-8|TRBJ2-5|NA
CASSPDRGPETQYF
TGTGCCAGCAGCCCCGACAGGGGGCCAGAGACCCAGTACTTC
>NA|TRBV10-1|TRBJ1-2|NA
CASSDYVGYGYTF
TGCGCCAGCAGTGATTATGTTGGCTATGGCTACACCTTC
>NA|TRBV4-3|TRBJ1-2|NA
CASSQDKQAYGYTF
TGCGCCAGCAGCCAAGATAAGCAGGCCTATGGCTACACCTTC
>NA|TRBV18|TRBJ1-1|NA
CASSPGGPGVNTEAFF
TGTGCCAGCTCACCAGGAGGTCCAGGAGTGAACACTGAAGCTTTCTTT
>NA|TRBV4-1|TRBJ1-5|once
CASSQEVGYQPQHF
TGCGCCAGCAGCCAAGAGGTGGGGTATCAGCCCCAGCATTTT
>TRBD2|TRBV4-2|TRBJ2-7|NA
CASSQDGTSLYEQYF
TGTGCCAGCAGCCAAGATGGGACTAGTCTCTACGAGCAGTACTTC
>NA|TRBV11-1|TRBJ2-3|NA
CASSLGQGTDTQYF
TGTGCCAGCAGCTTAGGACAGGGCACAGATACGCAGTATTTT
>NA|TRBV6-6|TRBJ2-7|NA
CASSYSWGQSYEQYF
TGTGCCAGCAGTTACTCGTGGGGCCAATCCTACGAGCAGTACTTC
>NA|TRBV12-5|TRBJ1-2|NA
CASGSLTWGGGYTF
TGTGCTAGTGGTTCGCTCACATGGGGTGGTGGCTACACCTTC
>NA|TRBV6-1|TRBJ2-7|NA
CASTTGAGSYEQYF
TGTGCCAGCACCACCGGGGCCGGCTCCTACGAGCAGTACTTC
>TRBD1|TRBV9|TRBJ1-1|NA
CASSVKDRDTEAFF
TGTGCCAGCAGCGTAAAAGACAGGGATACTGAAGCTTTCTTT
>NA|TRBV2|TRBJ1-3|NA
CASSETQTESSGNTIYF
TGTGCCAGCAGTGAAACCCAGACGGAAAGCTCTGGAAACACCATATATTTT
>TRBD2|TRBV4-2|TRBJ2-3|once
CASSLAGGDTQYF
TGTGCCAGCAGCCTAGCGGGGGGGGATACGCAGTATTTT
>NA|TRBV27|TRBJ1-2|NA
CASSLGGGVTLGYTF
TGTGCCAGCAGTTTAGGGGGGGGTGTTACACTTGGCTACACCTTC
>NA|TRBV7-7|TRBJ2-3|once
CASSLEGQPTDTQYF
TGTGCTAGCAGCTTAGAAGGACAGCCTACAGATACGCAGTATTTT
>NA|TRBV14|TRBJ1-2|once
CASSQNPGNYGYTF
TGTGCCAGCAGCCAAAACCCGGGGAACTATGGCTACACCTTC
>NA|TRBV7-9|TRBJ2-3|NA
CASDSGDTQYF
TGTGCCAGTGATTCGGGGGATACGCAGTATTTT
>NA|TRBV5-1|TRBJ2-2|once
CASSPPGLTGELFF
TGCGCCAGCAGTCCGCCGGGGTTAACCGGGGAGCTGTTTTTT
>TRBD2|TRBV4-2|TRBJ2-7|NA
CASSQDLAGGPEQYF
TGTGCCAGCAGCCAAGACCTAGCGGGAGGGCCCGAGCAGTACTTC
>NA|TRBV21-1|TRBJ2-5|once
CASSNRVQTQYF
TGTGCCAGCAGCAACCGGGTACAGACCCAGTACTTC
>NA|TRBV19|TRBJ1-3|NA
CASSIFRENTIYF
TGTGCCAGTAGTATTTTCCGGGAGAACACCATATATTTT
>NA|TRBV6-5|TRBJ1-1|NA
CASSQGNTEAFF
TGTGCCAGCAGTCAGGGGAACACTGAAGCTTTCTTT
>TRBD2|TRBV7-8|TRBJ2-7|NA
CASSLAGLAAEQYF
TGTGCCAGCAGCTTAGCGGGACTAGCTGCCGAGCAGTACTTC